The rows below give T cell receptor beta chains drawn from one sample of a study of T cells in Graves' hyperthyroidism and ophthalmopathy. A single record per CDR3 protein comes from TCRdb applying MiXCR to the multiplex PCR reads. The sample includes 560,000 or so distinct CDR3 sequences, just over 45% of them seen just once. The sample consisted of peripheral blood or thyroid tissue (not recorded which). These receptors originate from a young woman with Graves' hyperthyroidism. The CDR3 runs from the conserved cysteine through the conserved F or W. Each record gives: D gene, V gene, J gene, clone size, CDR3 DNA, CDR3 protein. The D gene is left open where the match is weak. Expanded clones are given a class, and other clones once, few, many or no size at all.

>NA|TRBV20-1|TRBJ2-5|NA
TGCAGCGTTGAGGGGGCGCGGGGGTCCGGGACCCAGTACTTC
CSVEGARGSGTQYF
>TRBD1|TRBV15|TRBJ1-5|NA
TGTGCCACCAGCAGAGATCAGGACAGGGTAAATCAGCCCCAGCATTTT
CATSRDQDRVNQPQHF
>TRBD1|TRBV19|TRBJ1-4|NA
TGTGCCAGTAGTATCAGGACAGGTTCGGCAGCTAATGAAAAACTGTTTTTT
CASSIRTGSAANEKLFF
>TRBD1|TRBV11-1|TRBJ2-2|few
TGTGCCAGCAGTGAAATAACAGGGGGCAATAATGGCGGGGAGCTGTTTTTT
CASSEITGGNNGGELFF
>NA|TRBV10-2|TRBJ1-4|NA
TGTGCCAGCAGCCAAGCCGCGAGGACGGATGAAAAACTGTTTTTT
CASSQAARTDEKLFF
>NA|TRBV7-9|TRBJ1-1|many
TGTGCCAGCATCGGGGAGGGAAGCACTGAAGCTTTCTTT
CASIGEGSTEAFF
>NA|TRBV7-6|TRBJ1-6|many
TGTGCCAGCAGCTCAGGGGATCAGACACCCCTCCACTTT
CASSSGDQTPLHF
>TRBD1|TRBV7-8|TRBJ2-7|NA
TGTGCCAGCAGCCTACGGGGCGGACAGGGGAGCTCCTACGAGCAGTACTTC
CASSLRGGQGSSYEQYF
>NA|TRBV7-6|TRBJ1-1|NA
TGTGCCAGCACAGGCTATCAGACGAACACTGAAGCTTTCTTT
CASTGYQTNTEAFF
>NA|TRBV20-1|TRBJ1-1|many
TGCAGTGCCGATTCGGGACGCACGAACACTGAAGCTTTCTTT
CSADSGRTNTEAFF
>TRBD2|TRBV29-1|TRBJ2-2|NA
TGCAGCGTTGCTAGCGGAGGTTCGAACACCGGGGAGCTGTTTTTT
CSVASGGSNTGELFF
>NA|TRBV7-3|TRBJ2-7|NA
TGTGCCAGCAGCTCCCGGGGGTCCCGCTCCTACGAGCAGTACTTC
CASSSRGSRSYEQYF
>NA|TRBV12-3/TRBV12-4|TRBJ1-5|NA
TGTGCCAGCGGACAGAGATATAGCAATCAGCCCCAGCATTTT
CASGQRYSNQPQHF
>TRBD2|TRBV12-3/TRBV12-4|TRBJ2-2|NA
TGTGCCAGCGTATGGGGTGGGACTAGCGACACCGGGGAGCTGTTTTTT
CASVWGGTSDTGELFF
>TRBD2|TRBV19|TRBJ2-5|once
TGTGCCAGCAGCCAAAGCGGGAGTTACCAAGAGACCCAGTACTTC
CASSQSGSYQETQYF
>TRBD1|TRBV9|TRBJ1-2|NA
TGTGCCAGCAGCGCAATTCAAGGACAGGGGCATGGCTACACCTTC
CASSAIQGQGHGYTF
>NA|TRBV7-8|TRBJ1-6|many
TGTGCCAGCAGCTTAGTAGGGGATTCACCCCTCCACTTT
CASSLVGDSPLHF
>NA|TRBV10-3|TRBJ1-2|once
TGTGCCATCAGTTCAGGACACCCTAACTATGGCTACACCTTC
CAISSGHPNYGYTF
>NA|TRBV24-1|TRBJ2-7|many
TGTGCCACCCCCTCCCACGAGCAGTACTTC
CATPSHEQYF
>NA|TRBV25-1|TRBJ1-2|NA
TGTGCCAGCGTGGACACCGATGGCTACACCTTC
CASVDTDGYTF
>TRBD1|TRBV5-1|TRBJ2-7|NA
TGCGCCAGCAGCTTGGAGGGATGGGACAGGGGAGACTCCTACGAGCAGTACTTC
CASSLEGWDRGDSYEQYF
>TRBD1|TRBV24-1|TRBJ1-5|NA
TGTGCCACCAGTGATGGCAGGGGGTCAGGATTCCTCAATCAGCCCCAGCATTTT
CATSDGRGSGFLNQPQHF
>NA|TRBV10-3|TRBJ1-2|NA
TGTGCCATCAGTGCGGGAGCGAATGGCTACACCTTC
CAISAGANGYTF
>NA|TRBV2|TRBJ1-2|many
TGTGCCAGCAGAGGACGGGGGGCCTATGGCTACACCTTC
CASRGRGAYGYTF
>NA|TRBV7-2|TRBJ1-6|few
TGTGCCAGCAGCCTAGCAGTCACCTATAATTCACCCCTCCACTTT
CASSLAVTYNSPLHF
>NA|TRBV19|TRBJ1-1|NA
TGTGCCAGTAGTATTTCAGGGGTTGAGAACACTGAAGCTTTCTTT
CASSISGVENTEAFF
>NA|TRBV2|TRBJ1-1|NA
TGTGCCAGCAGTGGCGGTTGGGGTACCACTGAAGCTTTCTTT
CASSGGWGTTEAFF
>NA|TRBV7-4|TRBJ2-6|many
TGTGCCAGCAGCTTAGGGGGGACCCTGCGCTCTGGGGCCAACGTCCTGACTTTC
CASSLGGTLRSGANVLTF
>TRBD1|TRBV7-3|TRBJ1-2|NA
TGTGCCAGCAGCTCCCAAACAGGGGGCGCGGGAGGCTACACCTTC
CASSSQTGGAGGYTF
>NA|TRBV7-3|TRBJ2-5|few
TGTGCCAGCAGGCGCTGGTGGGGCCCTTGGTACCAAGAGACCCAGTACTTC
CASRRWWGPWYQETQYF
>NA|TRBV20-1|TRBJ1-1|NA
TGCAGTGCTAGAGATCAGGGCAGGGGCTGGACGGAAGCTTTCTTT
CSARDQGRGWTEAFF
>TRBD2|TRBV10-2|TRBJ2-3|NA
TGCGCCAGCAGTGAAAAGCGGGAGCCAGATACGCAGTATTTT
CASSEKREPDTQYF
>NA|TRBV10-3|TRBJ1-2|NA
TGTGCCAGCAATCCGGGCACGGCGAGTGGGTATGGCTACACCTTC
CASNPGTASGYGYTF